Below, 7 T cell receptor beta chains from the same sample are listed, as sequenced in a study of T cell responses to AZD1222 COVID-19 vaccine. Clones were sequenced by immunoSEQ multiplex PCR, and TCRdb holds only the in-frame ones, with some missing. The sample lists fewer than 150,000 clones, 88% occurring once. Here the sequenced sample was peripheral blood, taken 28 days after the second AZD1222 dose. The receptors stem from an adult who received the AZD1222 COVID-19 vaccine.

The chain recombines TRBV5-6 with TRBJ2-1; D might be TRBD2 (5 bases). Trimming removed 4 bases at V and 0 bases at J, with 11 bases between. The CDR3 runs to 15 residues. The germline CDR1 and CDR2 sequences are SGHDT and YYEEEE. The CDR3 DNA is TGTGCCAGCAGCCTACAGCGGCCCTCCTACAATGAGCAGTTCTTC. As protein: CASSLQRPSYNEQFF.

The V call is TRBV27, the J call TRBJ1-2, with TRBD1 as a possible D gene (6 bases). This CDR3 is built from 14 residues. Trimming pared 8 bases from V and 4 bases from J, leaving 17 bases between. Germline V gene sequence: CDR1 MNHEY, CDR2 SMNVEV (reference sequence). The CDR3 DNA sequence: TGTGCCAGCCGGGGCGGGGGCCTCGTCTATGGCTACACCTTC. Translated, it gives CASRGGGLVYGYTF.

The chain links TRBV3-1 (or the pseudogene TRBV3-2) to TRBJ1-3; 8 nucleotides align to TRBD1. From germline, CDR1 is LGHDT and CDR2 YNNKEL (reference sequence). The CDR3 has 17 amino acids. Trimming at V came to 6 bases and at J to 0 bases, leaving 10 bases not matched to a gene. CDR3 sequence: CASSLRGTGGSGNTIYF. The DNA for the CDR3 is TGTGCCAGCAGTCTTAGGGGAACAGGGGGCTCTGGAAACACCATATATTTT.

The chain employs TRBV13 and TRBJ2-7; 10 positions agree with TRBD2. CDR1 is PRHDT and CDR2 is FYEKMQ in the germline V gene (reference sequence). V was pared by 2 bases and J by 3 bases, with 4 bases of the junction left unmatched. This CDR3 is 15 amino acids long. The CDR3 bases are TGTGCCAGCAGCTTACCCACTAGCGGGATCTACGAGCAGTACTTC. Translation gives CASSLPTSGIYEQYF.

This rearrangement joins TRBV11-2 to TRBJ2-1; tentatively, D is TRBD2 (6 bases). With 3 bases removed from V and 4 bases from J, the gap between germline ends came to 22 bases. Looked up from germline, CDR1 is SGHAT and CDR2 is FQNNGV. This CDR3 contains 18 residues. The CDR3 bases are TGTGCCAGCAGCTTCCCTTCAAACACGGGAGTAACTTACAATGAGCAGTTCTTC. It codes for CASSFPSNTGVTYNEQFF.

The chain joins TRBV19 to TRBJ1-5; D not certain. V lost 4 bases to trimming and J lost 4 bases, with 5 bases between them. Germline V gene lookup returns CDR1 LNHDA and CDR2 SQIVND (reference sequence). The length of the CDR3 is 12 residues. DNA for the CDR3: TGTGCCAGTAGTACCCAAAATCAGCCCCAGCATTTT. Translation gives CASSTQNQPQHF.

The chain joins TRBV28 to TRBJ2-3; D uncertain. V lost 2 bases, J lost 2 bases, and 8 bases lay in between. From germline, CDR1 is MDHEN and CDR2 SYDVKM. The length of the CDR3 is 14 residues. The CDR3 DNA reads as TGTGCCAGCAGTTTAAGGAAAGACACAGATACGCAGTATTTT. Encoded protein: CASSLRKDTDTQYF.